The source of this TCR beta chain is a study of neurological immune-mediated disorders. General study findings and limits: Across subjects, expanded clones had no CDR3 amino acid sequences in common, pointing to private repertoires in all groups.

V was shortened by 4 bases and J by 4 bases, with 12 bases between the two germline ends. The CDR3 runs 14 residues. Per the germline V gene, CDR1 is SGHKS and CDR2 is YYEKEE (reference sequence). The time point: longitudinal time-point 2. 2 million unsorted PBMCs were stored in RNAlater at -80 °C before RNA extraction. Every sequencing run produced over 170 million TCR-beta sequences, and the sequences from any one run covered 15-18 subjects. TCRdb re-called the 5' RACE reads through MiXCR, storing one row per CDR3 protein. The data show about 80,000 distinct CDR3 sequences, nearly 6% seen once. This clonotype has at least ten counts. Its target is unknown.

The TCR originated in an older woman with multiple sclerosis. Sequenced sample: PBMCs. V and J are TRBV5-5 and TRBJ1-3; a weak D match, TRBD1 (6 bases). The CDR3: CASSPTGTGNTIYF. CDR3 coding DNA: TGTGCCAGCAGCCCAACAGGGACAGGAAACACCATATATTTT.